This is a list of T cell receptor beta chains from one sample in a study of shared clonotypes between healthy human individuals. Generated by immunoSEQ multiplex PCR, the TCRdb table keeps only in-frame clones and is missing some. There are roughly 2,000,000 clones in the sample; less than 95% occur only once, and more than 0.9% lies in the top ten. The specimen sequenced was naive CD8+ T cells sorted from blood. These receptor sequences come from a man between 18 and 35 years old in good health. Each CDR3 is given with its conserved first and last residue. Fields, in order: D gene, V gene, clone size, J gene, CDR3 DNA, CDR3 protein. D genes are given only for firm matches. Size values are once, few and many counts, or a class for expanded clones, and some rows have none.

-	TRBV11-2	-	TRBJ2-3	TGTGCCAGCAGCTCACCAGTTGGGGGAGTCACAGATACGCAGTATTTT	CASSSPVGGVTDTQYF
-	TRBV10-1	-	TRBJ2-7	TGCGCCAGCAGTGAGGCTGGACGGACAAGCGAGCAGTACTTC	CASSEAGRTSEQYF
-	TRBV2	-	TRBJ1-2	TGTGCCAGCATTGGGAGAGACCTCTATGGCTACACCTTC	CASIGRDLYGYTF
-	TRBV6-6	-	TRBJ2-7	TGTGCCAGCAGTTACGCAGGACCCTCCTACGAGCAGTACTTC	CASSYAGPSYEQYF
-	TRBV27	-	TRBJ2-7	TGTGCCAGCAGACCCCGAGGAGGGAATCGCGAGCAGTACTTC	CASRPRGGNREQYF
-	TRBV7-8	-	TRBJ1-1	TGTGCCAGCAGCCACCCGCCCACTGAAGCTTTCTTT	CASSHPPTEAFF
-	TRBV5-4	-	TRBJ2-2	TGTGCCAGCAGCCCGTCAACAGGGACGATAACCGGGGAGCTGTTTTTT	CASSPSTGTITGELFF
TRBD2	TRBV7-2	-	TRBJ2-1	TGTGCCAGCAGCAGTCTAGCGGGTACACTTGAGCAGTTCTTC	CASSSLAGTLEQFF
-	TRBV4-1	-	TRBJ1-2	TGCGCCAGCAGCCCCTCCCCAGGGGACTATGGCTACACCTTC	CASSPSPGDYGYTF
-	TRBV7-9	once	TRBJ2-7	TGTGCCAGCAGCCCTCAAGGCACCTACGAGCAGTACTTC	CASSPQGTYEQYF
-	TRBV2	-	TRBJ2-1	TGTGCCAGCGTAACAGGAGCCAACAATGAGCAGTTCTTC	CASVTGANNEQFF
-	TRBV29-1	-	TRBJ2-4	TGCAGCGTTCCAGGCTCTCCAGGGGACATTCAGTACTTC	CSVPGSPGDIQYF
-	TRBV10-3	-	TRBJ1-1	TGTGCCATCAGGTCACCGGGACATCTCATGAACACTGAAGCTTTCTTT	CAIRSPGHLMNTEAFF
TRBD2	TRBV2	-	TRBJ2-2	TGTGCCAGCAGTGGGGGACTAGCGGGGAACACCGGGGAGCTGTTTTTT	CASSGGLAGNTGELFF
TRBD1	TRBV27	-	TRBJ2-1	TGTGCCAGCAGTTTGTTACTTTTCGGGACAGCTAACTACAATGAGCAGTTCTTC	CASSLLLFGTANYNEQFF
-	TRBV2	-	TRBJ2-3	TGTGCCAGCAGCGCAGGGCTCGGGACGTATACGCAGTATTTT	CASSAGLGTYTQYF
-	TRBV2	-	TRBJ1-4	TGTGCCAGCAGTGAAGCGGCTCAGGACAGTCTTAATGAAAAACTGTTTTTT	CASSEAAQDSLNEKLFF
-	TRBV7-8	-	TRBJ1-3	TGTGCCAGCAGCTTACTACAAATCTCTGGAAACACCATATATTTT	CASSLLQISGNTIYF